This TCR beta chain was observed in a study of CD8 T cells in ankylosing spondylitis. TCRdb used MiXCR to reprocess the 5' RACE reads, holding one entry per CDR3 protein. The repertoire includes approximately 250,000 distinct CDR3 sequences, roughly a tenth of them detected once, and about 2.8% sits in the top ten. The junction had 7 bases not matched to a gene; V was cut back by 6 bases and J by 7 bases. The CDR3 consists of 15 residues. Study conclusions and caveats: Blood from ankylosing spondylitis patients appeared to carry a characteristic roughly 8-variant TCR beta motif.

The sample holds many counts of this clonotype. Its cognate antigen is unknown. V usage is TRBV12-3 or TRBV12-4 and J usage is TRBJ2-1; TRBD2 matches 12 bases. This clonotype was sampled from a male donor with ankylosing spondylitis or in good health (not recorded which). The material sequenced was blood, either unsorted or a sorted T cell fraction (not recorded which). CDR3 nucleotide sequence: TGTGCCAGCAGCTCCCTAGCGGGAGGGCCGAATGAGCAGTTCTTC. This gives the protein CASSSLAGGPNEQFF.